This TCR beta chain was sequenced in a study of T cells in localized non-small cell lung cancer. Germline CDR1 MGHDK, CDR2 SYGVNS. CDR3 size: 14 residues. With V trimmed by 7 bases and J by 3 bases, 7 bases remained unmatched. This table comes from immunoSEQ multiplex PCR, and its TCRdb copy is limited to in-frame clones, with some not included. Found here are approximately 15,000 clones, roughly 89% of them singletons; the top ten hold roughly 1.2%. Study-level points and caveats: There was higher T cell clonality in uninvolved adjacent lung than in tumor, and it was highest there. A median of around 52 clones ranked among the top 100 in tumor appeared in adjacent lung. Higher blood T cell density went with longer overall survival. Because sequencing included only one region (of the tumor), heterogeneity remains possible.

A word on this clone: Its specificity is not known.

The sequence derives from a woman aged 35 to 70 with stage III lung adenocarcinoma. The sample in question was peripheral blood mononuclear cells, obtained before any cancer treatment. This chain links TRBV25-1 with TRBJ2-3; 7 positions agree with TRBD2. CDR3 protein: CASMAGRGTDTQYF. The CDR3 DNA is TGTGCCAGCATGGCGGGGAGGGGTACAGATACGCAGTATTTT.